A single sample is the source of the 32 T cell receptor beta chains below, sequenced in a study of technical replicates of blood from four donors. TCRdb's table, derived via immunoSEQ multiplex PCR, lists solely in-frame clones and lacks some. The sample has about 63,000 clones; 70% to 90% are singletons. Sequences were obtained from PBMCs. The source of these receptors is a human donor in good health. Some clones in this sample may be carry-over from other donors' samples.

V and J are TRBV4-3 and TRBJ1-1, with unresolved D. The ends were cut back, 6 bases at V and 7 bases at J, with 21 bases in the middle. The CDR3 covers 15 residues. In germline, CDR1 is LGHNA, CDR2 YSLEER. DNA of the CDR3: TGCGCCAGCAGTCAATACACGGCGGGTGGAGTTGAAGCTTTCTTT. Amino acid sequence: CASSQYTAGGVEAFF.

The chain combines TRBV29-1 with TRBJ1-5, with no clear D. The CDR3 totals 14 residues. Germline loops: CDR1 SQVTM, CDR2 ANQGSEA. Deletions cut 1 base from V and 0 bases from J, with 7 bases between. The CDR3 bases are TGCAGCGTTGAAGCCGTTTATAGCAATCAGCCCCAGCATTTT. This encodes CSVEAVYSNQPQHF.

V usage is TRBV7-6 and J usage is TRBJ1-1; D is possibly TRBD1 (6 bases). The CDR3 totals 14 residues. Trimming removed 5 bases at V and 4 bases at J, with 14 bases between. Germline V CDR1 and CDR2: SGHVS, FNYEAQ. CDR3 DNA sequence: TGTGCCAGCAGCAAAACAGGGTTGGGCACTGAAGCTTTCTTT. Translating gives CASSKTGLGTEAFF.

The chain carries TRBV18 and TRBJ1-1; 9 nucleotides agree with TRBD1. Germline CDR1 reads KGHSH; CDR2 reads LQKENI. Losses at the gene ends were 3 bases for V and 3 bases for J; bases not matched to a gene: 5. This CDR3 has 15 amino acids. CDR3 in amino acids: CASSPTGQGDTEAFF. The CDR3 DNA is TGTGCCAGCTCACCCACGGGACAGGGAGACACTGAAGCTTTCTTT.

The CDR3 DNA follows: TGCGCCAGCAGCCTGGGACAGGAGAACTATGGCTACACCTTC. Protein product: CASSLGQENYGYTF. V and J are TRBV4-1 and TRBJ1-2, with 8 bases matching TRBD1. This CDR3 contains 14 residues. Germline lookup yields CDR1 MGHRA and CDR2 YSYEKL. Trimming took 4 bases from V and 2 from J; bases not matched to a gene: 3.

The chain employs TRBV6-1 and TRBJ2-1; maybe TRBD2 (6 bases). The germline V and J ends were trimmed by 5 bases and 10 bases, with 15 bases remaining between them. This CDR3 has 13 residues. Looked up from germline, CDR1 is MNHNS and CDR2 is SASEGT. The CDR3 nucleotides read TGTGCCAGCAGTACTAGGCCGGGGGTGGAGCAGTTCTTC. Translating gives CASSTRPGVEQFF.

This chain joins TRBV7-9 and TRBJ2-7; 8 bases line up with TRBD1. Trimming removed 8 bases from V and 2 bases from J; junction bases left unmatched: 5. The CDR3 totals 13 residues. In germline, CDR1 is SEHNR, CDR2 FQNEAQ (reference sequence). CDR3: CASGSRGPYEQYF. The CDR3 region has the DNA TGTGCCAGCGGGTCCAGGGGGCCCTACGAGCAGTACTTC. The variable domain in full, with the rest retrieved from reference TRBV7-9 and TRBJ2-7, is DTGVSQNPRHKITKRGQNVTFRCDPISEHNRLYWYRQTLGQGPEFLTYFQNEAQLEKSRLLSDRFSAERPKGSFSTLEIQRTEQGDSAMYLCASGSRGPYEQYFGPGTRLTVT.

The chain links TRBV12-5 to TRBJ1-1; D perhaps matches TRBD1 (6 bases). The CDR3 spans 16 residues. V gave up 0 bases and J gave up 5 bases, with 16 bases separating them. Germline CDR1 and CDR2: LGHNT and FRNRAP. CDR3: CASGLVLGHLGTEAFF. The CDR3 bases are TGTGCTAGTGGTTTGGTACTGGGACACCTGGGGACTGAAGCTTTCTTT.

J is TRBJ1-1 and V is TRBV28; the match to TRBD1 covers 7 bases. Germline V gene lookup returns CDR1 MDHEN and CDR2 SYDVKM. This CDR3 is built from 12 residues. V dropped 10 bases and J dropped 1; count of bases not matched to a gene: 3. As DNA, the CDR3 is TGTGCCATTGGGACAGCGAACACTGAAGCTTTCTTT. Its translation is CAIGTANTEAFF.

This chain uses TRBV7-3 with TRBJ2-3; 7 nucleotides match TRBD1. Per the germline V gene, CDR1 is SGHTA and CDR2 is FQGTGA. V lost 4 bases, J lost 4 bases, and 5 bases stayed unmatched. The CDR3 loop spans 14 amino acids. CDR3: CASSSTGSADTQYF. In DNA, the CDR3 is TGTGCCAGCAGCTCGACAGGGTCTGCAGATACGCAGTATTTT.

The chain has TRBV18 and TRBJ2-1; possible D gene TRBD1, 6 bases. Germline V CDR1 and CDR2: KGHSH, LQKENI. The germline V and J ends were trimmed by 10 bases and 1 base, with 17 bases remaining between them. This CDR3 region has 15 residues. Here the CDR3 DNA reads TGTGCCACCTCGTCTCAAACAGGGTCCTACAATGAGCAGTTCTTC. Encoded protein: CATSSQTGSYNEQFF.

V gene TRBV6-4 combines with J gene TRBJ2-3; weak D call: TRBD2 (5 bases). This CDR3 has 15 amino acids. V was trimmed by 6 bases and J by 4 bases, leaving 17 bases between them. Per germline, CDR1 MRHNA and CDR2 SNTAGT. CDR3 sequence: CASSREGEGPDTQYF. In DNA, the CDR3 is TGTGCCAGCAGCCGAGAGGGAGAGGGTCCAGATACGCAGTATTTT.

The chain employs TRBV10-2 and TRBJ1-6, with 7 bases fitting TRBD1. The CDR3 loop spans 13 amino acids. V gave up 10 bases and J gave up 9 bases; unmatched junction bases: 9. Germline lookup yields CDR1 WSHSY and CDR2 SAAADI. The CDR3 loop reads CATLSTGISPLHF. DNA for the CDR3: TGCGCCACTCTTTCGACAGGGATTTCACCCCTCCACTTT.

V usage is TRBV28 and J usage is TRBJ2-7; no firm D call. The CDR3 totals 14 residues. CDR1 and CDR2 from the germline V gene are MDHEN and SYDVKM. V lost 2 bases, J lost 2 bases, and 10 bases lay in between. The CDR3 DNA reads TGTGCCAGCAGTTTAGCGTCCGGAGCCTACGAGCAGTACTTC. Translation: CASSLASGAYEQYF.

The chain combines TRBV29-1 with TRBJ2-3, with D tentatively TRBD1 (5 bases). The CDR3 covers 14 residues. Looked up from germline, CDR1 is SQVTM and CDR2 is ANQGSEA. V was trimmed by 0 bases and J by 6 bases, leaving 13 bases between them. The CDR3 is CSVEDQGAVDTQYF. The CDR3 nucleotides read TGCAGCGTTGAAGATCAAGGGGCCGTGGATACGCAGTATTTT.

The chain links TRBV5-1 to TRBJ1-6; TRBD1 might be the D (6 bases). Germline lookup yields CDR1 SGHRS and CDR2 YFSETQ. This CDR3 contains 14 residues. V dropped 0 bases and J dropped 8 bases, with 9 bases sitting between them. CDR3 sequence (DNA): TGCGCCAGCAGCTTGGCAGGGGTGGATTCACCCCTCCACTTT. Translated, it gives CASSLAGVDSPLHF. Full variable domain (remainder filled in from reference TRBV5-1 and TRBJ1-6): KAGVTQTPRYLIKTRGQQVTLSCSPISGHRSVSWYQQTPGQGLQFLFEYFSETQRNKGNFPGRFSGRQFSNSRSEMNVSTLELGDSALYLCASSLAGVDSPLHFGNGTRLTVT.

The chain carries TRBV6-6 and TRBJ1-1; no clear D gene. There are 12 residues in the CDR3. The V gene's germline CDR1 is MNHNY and CDR2 SVGAGI (reference sequence). V lost 6 bases to trimming and J lost 0 bases, with 5 bases between them. The CDR3 DNA sequence: TGTGCCAGCAGGCAGATGAACACTGAAGCTTTCTTT. Translation: CASRQMNTEAFF.

CDR3 nucleotides: TGTGCCTGGAGTGTAAGAGGGGGCGGGAGGCCCGGTAATGAGCAGTTCTTC. Its translation is CAWSVRGGGRPGNEQFF. The rearrangement uses TRBV30 and TRBJ2-1; D might be TRBD2 (8 bases). Germline assignment: CDR1 GTSNPN and CDR2 SVGIG (reference sequence). This CDR3 spans 17 amino acids. V shed 0 bases and J shed 7 bases, with 22 bases lying between them.

This chain connects TRBV7-6 to TRBJ2-7; 15 bases map to TRBD2. After removal of 4 bases from V and 4 bases from J, the junction contained 2 bases not matched to a gene. There are 15 residues in the CDR3. Germline V CDR1 and CDR2: SGHVS, FNYEAQ. The CDR3 region is CASSSGLAGGYEQYF. For the CDR3, the DNA is TGTGCCAGCAGCTCCGGACTAGCGGGAGGGTACGAGCAGTACTTC.

This chain uses TRBV4-2 with TRBJ1-2, with D tentatively TRBD1 (6 bases). V lost 2 bases and J lost 0, with 13 bases in between. CDR1 and CDR2 (germline): LGHNA, YNFKEQ. This CDR3 contains 16 residues. The CDR3 coding sequence is TGTGCCAGCAGCCAACATCGGACAGCCCCTAACTATGGCTACACCTTC. This codes for CASSQHRTAPNYGYTF.

This clone has more than one count but fewer than ten. The V gene is TRBV2, the J gene TRBJ1-5; TRBD1 aligns across 9 bases. Germline values: CDR1 SNHLY, CDR2 FYNNEI. This CDR3 is built from 14 residues. With V trimmed by 6 bases and J by 11 bases, 11 bases remained unmatched. CDR3 protein: CASRRTGEGLTQHF. The DNA for the CDR3 is TGTGCCAGCAGGCGGACAGGGGAGGGATTGACCCAGCATTTT.

V and J are TRBV27 and TRBJ1-5, with unresolved D. Between the trimmed V and J ends, which lost 3 bases and 2 bases, there was a span of 8 bases. The CDR3 spans 14 residues. CDR1 is MNHEY and CDR2 is SMNVEV in the germline V gene (reference sequence). The CDR3 DNA reads as TGTGCCAGCAGTTTTAGAGAAGGCAATCAGCCCCAGCATTTT. It yields the protein CASSFREGNQPQHF.

This chain uses TRBV5-6 with TRBJ2-7, with TRBD2 matching over 11 bases. Looked up from germline, CDR1 is SGHDT and CDR2 is YYEEEE. The CDR3 contains 14 residues. J was trimmed by 4 bases and V by 4 bases; bases with no gene match: 4. The CDR3 here is CASSRLAGLYEQYF. DNA of the CDR3: TGTGCCAGCAGCCGACTAGCGGGGCTATACGAGCAGTACTTC.

This clone was detected only a few times. This chain uses TRBV9 with TRBJ1-1, with TRBD1 identical over 8 bases. This CDR3 has 15 amino acids. Trimming cost V 4 bases and J 2 bases; bases outside gene matches: 7. Germline-derived CDR1 and CDR2 are SGDLS and YYNGEE. CDR3 bases: TGTGCCAGCAGCTCCCGGACAGGGACTAACACTGAAGCTTTCTTT. The encoded protein is CASSSRTGTNTEAFF.

This clone was seen more than once but under ten times. In DNA, the CDR3 is TGTGCCAGTGAGACAGGAATGAACACTGAAGCTTTCTTT. It translates to CASETGMNTEAFF. V gene TRBV19 combines with J gene TRBJ1-1, with D tentatively TRBD1 (6 bases). This CDR3 contains 13 residues. The germline V gene has CDR1 LNHDA and CDR2 SQIVND (reference sequence). V was clipped by 8 bases and J by 0 bases, with 10 bases between them.

The chain combines TRBV6-5 with TRBJ2-5, with 12 bases that match TRBD2. The CDR3 covers 13 residues. Per germline, CDR1 MNHEY and CDR2 SVGAGI. Trimming at V came to 8 bases and at J to 5 bases, leaving 3 bases not matched to a gene. CDR3 residues: CASRLAGAETQYF. In nucleotides, the CDR3 is TGTGCCAGCCGACTAGCGGGAGCCGAGACCCAGTACTTC.

The CDR3 is CASSQEGPGGQPQHF. CDR3 DNA sequence: TGCGCCAGCAGCCAAGAAGGCCCAGGGGGTCAGCCCCAGCATTTT. The rearrangement links TRBV4-3 to TRBJ1-5, with 7 bases lining up with TRBD1. The CDR3 covers 15 residues. Germline lookup yields CDR1 LGHNA and CDR2 YSLEER. V gave up 0 bases and J gave up 6 bases; unmatched junction bases: 5.

This chain links TRBV5-5 with TRBJ1-2; D might be TRBD1 (5 bases). CDR1 is SGHKS, CDR2 YYEKEE, per germline (reference sequence). The CDR3 is 14 residues long. With 5 bases removed from V and 6 bases from J, the gap between germline ends came to 17 bases. The CDR3 spells CASSQRGGTHGYTF. The CDR3 DNA reads TGTGCCAGCAGTCAAAGGGGCGGGACTCATGGCTACACCTTC. The entire variable domain, with the rest obtained from reference TRBV5-5 and TRBJ1-2, is as follows: DAGVTQSPTHLIKTRGQQVTLRCSPISGHKSVSWYQQVLGQGPQFIFQYYEKEERGRGNFPDRFSARQFPNYSSELNVNALLLGDSALYLCASSQRGGTHGYTFGSGTRLTVV.

This clone was seen a handful of times. The CDR3 bases are TGCGCCAGCAGCTTGGCCGGTCAGGGGAGAAACACCATATATTTT. It encodes CASSLAGQGRNTIYF. This sequence joins TRBV5-1 and TRBJ1-3; perhaps TRBD1 as D (6 bases). Germline V gene sequence: CDR1 SGHRS, CDR2 YFSETQ. The V gene lost 0 bases and the J gene lost 5 bases, with 12 bases spanning the gap. This CDR3 contains 15 residues.

This sequence joins TRBV5-1 and TRBJ2-7; 8 bases are a match to TRBD1. After removal of 0 bases from V and 7 bases from J, the junction contained 9 bases not matched to a gene. Germline CDR1 and CDR2: SGHRS and YFSETQ. The CDR3 runs to 15 residues. The CDR3 DNA is TGCGCCAGCAGCTTGGGGGGACAGGCCCCTCGGGAGCAGTACTTC. Encoded protein: CASSLGGQAPREQYF.

The chain links TRBV4-1 to TRBJ2-5; the D gene is possibly TRBD1 (6 bases). This CDR3 is 13 amino acids long. Trimming removed 3 bases at V and 4 bases at J, with 9 bases between. Germline CDR1 is MGHRA and CDR2 is YSYEKL. This CDR3 reads CASSHQGTETQYF. The CDR3 bases are TGCGCCAGCAGCCACCAGGGGACAGAGACCCAGTACTTC.

V gene TRBV12-5 combines with J gene TRBJ2-3, with D unclear. The ends were cut back, 3 bases at V and 5 bases at J, with 9 bases in the middle. Germline V gene lookup returns CDR1 LGHNT and CDR2 FRNRAP. This CDR3 region has 13 residues. This chain's CDR3 is CASGFSELDTQYF. The DNA of the CDR3 is TGTGCTAGTGGTTTTTCCGAGTTAGATACGCAGTATTTT.